This T cell receptor (beta chain) was found in a study of blood T cell repertoires in COVID-19. In the study overall: Some COVID-19 samples were acute and others convalescent; all came from the United States, Italy and Spain. Nucleic acid was either cDNA or gDNA, and it came from T cells, B-cell-depleted T cells, or PBMCs.

The CDR3 sequence is 18 residues long. Germline trimming cut 3 bases from V and 2 bases from J; bases unmatched to any gene: 13. CDR1 is SGDLS, CDR2 YYNGEE, per germline. As handled by the study authors: Scientists estimated how many nucleated cells there were by amplifying reference gene primers. The protocol was immunoSEQ multiplex PCR, while the TCRdb copy is restricted to in-frame clones and leaves out a portion. V and J calls and clone size are those listed in that table; D and trimming were worked out from the DNA. Of 180,000 or so clones in the sample, roughly 85% are singletons; the top ten hold approximately 11%.

The sample was peripheral blood. This TCR came from a human donor with active or convalescent COVID-19. The donor label of this sample is uncertain. This chain joins TRBV9 and TRBJ1-3; TRBD1 matches 8 bases. The CDR3, as DNA: TGTGCCAGCAGCGAGGATGGAGGACAGGGAAGAGCTGGAAACACCATATATTTT. Translated: CASSEDGGQGRAGNTIYF.